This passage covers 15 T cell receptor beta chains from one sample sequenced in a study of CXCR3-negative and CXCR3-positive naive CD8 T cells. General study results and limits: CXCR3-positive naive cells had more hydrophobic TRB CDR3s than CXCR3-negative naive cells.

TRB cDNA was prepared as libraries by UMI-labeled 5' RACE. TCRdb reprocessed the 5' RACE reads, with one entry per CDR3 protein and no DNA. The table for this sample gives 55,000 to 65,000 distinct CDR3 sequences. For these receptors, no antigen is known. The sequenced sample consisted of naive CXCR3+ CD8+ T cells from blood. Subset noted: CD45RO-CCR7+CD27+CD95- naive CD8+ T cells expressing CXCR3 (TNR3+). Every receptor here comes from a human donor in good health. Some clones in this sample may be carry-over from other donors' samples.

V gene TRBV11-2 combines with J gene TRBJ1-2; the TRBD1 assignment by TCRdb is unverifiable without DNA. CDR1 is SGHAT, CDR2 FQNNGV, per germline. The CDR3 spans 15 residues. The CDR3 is CASSLFGGGDGGYTF.

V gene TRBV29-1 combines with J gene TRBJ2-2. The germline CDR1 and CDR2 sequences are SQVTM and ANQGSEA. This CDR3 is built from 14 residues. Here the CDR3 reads CSVEDSTYTGELFF.

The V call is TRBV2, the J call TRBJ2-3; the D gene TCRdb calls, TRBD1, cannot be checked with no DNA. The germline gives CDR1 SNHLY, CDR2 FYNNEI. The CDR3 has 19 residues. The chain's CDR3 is CASPPLRGGVRTSTDTQYF.

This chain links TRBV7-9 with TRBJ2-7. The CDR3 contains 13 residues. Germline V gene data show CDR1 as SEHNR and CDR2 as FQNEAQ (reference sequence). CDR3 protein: CASSPTGSYEQYF.

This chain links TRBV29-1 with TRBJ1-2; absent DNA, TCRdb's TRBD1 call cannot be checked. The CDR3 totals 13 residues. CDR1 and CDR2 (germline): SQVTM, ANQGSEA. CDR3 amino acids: CSVPGGGADGYTF.

The CDR3: CASTWTDSYEKYF. The chain has TRBV5-1 and TRBJ2-7. The CDR3 has 13 residues. CDR1 SGHRS and CDR2 YFSETQ come from the germline V gene.

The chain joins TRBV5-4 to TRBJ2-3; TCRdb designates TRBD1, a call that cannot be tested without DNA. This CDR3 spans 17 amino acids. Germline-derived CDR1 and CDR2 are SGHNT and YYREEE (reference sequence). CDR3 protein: CASSPRVGGGTTDTQYF.

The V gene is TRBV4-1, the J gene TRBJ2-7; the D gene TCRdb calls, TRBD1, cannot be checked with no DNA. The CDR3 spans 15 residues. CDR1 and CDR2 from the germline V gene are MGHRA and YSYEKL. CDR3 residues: CASSQADRTIYEQYF.

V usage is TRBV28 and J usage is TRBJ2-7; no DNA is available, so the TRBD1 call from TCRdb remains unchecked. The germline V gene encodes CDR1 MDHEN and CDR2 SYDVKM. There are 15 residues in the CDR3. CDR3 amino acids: CASRHSGTGAHEQYF. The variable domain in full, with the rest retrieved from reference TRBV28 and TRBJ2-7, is DVKVTQSSRYLVKRTGEKVFLECVQDMDHENMFWYRQDPGLGLRLIYFSYDVKMKEKGDIPEGYSVSREKKERFSLILESASTNQTSMYLCASRHSGTGAHEQYFGPGTRLTVT.

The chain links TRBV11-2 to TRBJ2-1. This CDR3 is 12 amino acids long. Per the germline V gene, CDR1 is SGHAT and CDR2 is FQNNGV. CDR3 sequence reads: CASSYQMNEQFF.

CDR3: CASSLGRGTAPGGYTF. The chain employs TRBV7-9 and TRBJ1-2. Per the germline V gene, CDR1 is SEHNR and CDR2 is FQNEAQ (reference sequence). The CDR3 extends over 16 amino acids.

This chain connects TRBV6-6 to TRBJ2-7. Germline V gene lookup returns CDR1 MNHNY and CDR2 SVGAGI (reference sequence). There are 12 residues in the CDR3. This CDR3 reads CASSYSTYEQYF.

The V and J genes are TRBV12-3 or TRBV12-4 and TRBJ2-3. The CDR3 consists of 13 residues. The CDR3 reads CASSFSSTDTQYF.

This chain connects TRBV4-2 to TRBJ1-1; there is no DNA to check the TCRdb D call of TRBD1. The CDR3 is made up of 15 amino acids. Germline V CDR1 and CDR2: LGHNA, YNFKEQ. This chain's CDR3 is CASSAADMANTEAFF.

The CDR3 sequence is CSVGGQPNSGNTIYF. The rearrangement links TRBV29-1 to TRBJ1-3; TCRdb's assignment of TRBD1 cannot be checked, as there is no DNA. The CDR3 extends over 15 amino acids. CDR1 is SQVTM, CDR2 ANQGSEA, per germline.